These 16 T cell receptor beta chains were all obtained from the same sample, sequenced in a study of spatial heterogeneity in lung cancer. Specified time point: blood at routine non-recurrence follow-up after resection. TCRdb re-called the 5' RACE reads with MiXCR, one entry per CDR3 protein. The table includes 15,000 to 20,000 distinct CDR3 sequences, just under 6.5% detected once. The input for sequencing was PBMCs, taken at follow-up. Receptors originate from a male donor with early-stage non-small cell lung cancer.

This clonotype was counted many times. This chain joins TRBV29-1 and TRBJ2-1; 7 bases are shared with TRBD2. CDR3 size: 12 residues. Trimming at V came to 7 bases and at J to 8 bases, leaving 8 bases not matched to a gene. Germline V gene lookup returns CDR1 SQVTM and CDR2 ANQGSEA. CDR3 DNA sequence: TGCAGCGGTCGGAGTGGGGGGGATGAGCAGTTCTTC. This codes for CSGRSGGDEQFF.

The gene calls are TRBV6-6 and TRBJ2-7, with 7 bases aligning to TRBD2. This CDR3 has 14 residues. Germline CDR1 reads MNHNY; CDR2 reads SVGAGI (reference sequence). Trimming took 7 bases from V and 4 from J; bases not matched to a gene: 10. For the CDR3, the DNA is TGTGCCAGCACCCTGGGAGGGTCAGGTTACGAGCAGTACTTC. This gives the protein CASTLGGSGYEQYF.

This clonotype is large. The gene calls are TRBV5-1 and TRBJ2-1; D might be TRBD1 (5 bases). This CDR3 is 17 amino acids long. Germline lookup yields CDR1 SGHRS and CDR2 YFSETQ. Trimming took 4 bases from V and 2 from J, leaving 19 bases between them. The CDR3 nucleotides read TGCGCCAGCAGCGATAGATGGACACAAAATCCCTACAATGAGCAGTTCTTC. Translated, it gives CASSDRWTQNPYNEQFF.

The sample holds a few counts of this clonotype. The CDR3 loop reads CASSLSPTGGEKLFF. DNA of the CDR3: TGTGCCAGCAGTTTATCCCCGACAGGGGGGGAAAAACTGTTTTTT. This chain links TRBV27 with TRBJ1-4, with 9 bases lining up with TRBD1. Germline loops: CDR1 MNHEY, CDR2 SMNVEV (reference sequence). The V and J ends lost 0 bases and 8 bases, in that order; junction bases with no gene match: 4. The CDR3 runs 15 residues.

The sample holds many counts of this clonotype. CDR3 amino acids: CASSQAGKGLQPQHF. DNA of the CDR3: TGCGCCAGCAGCCAAGCGGGGAAGGGGCTTCAGCCCCAGCATTTT. The gene calls are TRBV4-1 and TRBJ1-5, with a weak D call TRBD1 (5 bases). Germline CDR1 reads MGHRA; CDR2 reads YSYEKL. Trimming removed 1 base from V and 6 bases from J, with 13 bases in between. The CDR3 is 15 residues long.

This clonotype appeared many times. The V and J genes are TRBV28 and TRBJ1-4, with a weak D call TRBD1 (5 bases). Germline V gene sequence: CDR1 MDHEN, CDR2 SYDVKM. The V end lost 4 bases, the J end lost 1 base, and 10 bases lay between the germline ends. This CDR3 has 15 amino acids. CDR3 sequence: CASSSGWRTNEKLFF. Here the CDR3 DNA reads TGTGCCAGCAGTTCAGGGTGGCGAACTAATGAAAAACTGTTTTTT.

In its sample, this clonotype was seen many times. The chain uses TRBV4-1 and TRBJ2-1; D unclear. V lost 1 base to trimming and J lost 0 bases, with 10 bases between them. Germline CDR1 MGHRA, CDR2 YSYEKL. This CDR3 has 16 amino acids. DNA of the CDR3: TGCGCCAGCAGCCAAGTTAACATACTCTCCTACAATGAGCAGTTCTTC. This sequence encodes CASSQVNILSYNEQFF.

For the CDR3, the DNA is TGTGCCACCAGTGATCCTAGCGGGAGGGGCACAGATACGCAGTATTTT. It yields the protein CATSDPSGRGTDTQYF. The chain combines TRBV24-1 with TRBJ2-3; 12 bases are a match to TRBD2. The CDR3 runs 16 residues. V dropped 3 bases and J dropped 1; count of bases not matched to a gene: 1. Looked up from germline, CDR1 is KGHDR and CDR2 is SFDVKD.

There are many counts of this clonotype. The chain combines TRBV24-1 with TRBJ2-3; D is ambiguous. Germline loops: CDR1 KGHDR, CDR2 SFDVKD. The V gene lost 4 bases and the J gene lost 1 base, with 11 bases spanning the gap. The CDR3 extends over 15 amino acids. The CDR3 sequence is CATSDLGGGTDTQYF. The CDR3 DNA reads as TGTGCCACCAGTGACCTGGGTGGAGGCACAGATACGCAGTATTTT.

This clonotype was recorded at least ten times. J is TRBJ2-1 and V is TRBV4-3, with D possibly being TRBD2 (6 bases). CDR1 and CDR2 (germline): LGHNA, YSLEER. The CDR3 runs 14 residues. V shed 0 bases and J shed 10 bases, with 13 bases lying between them. CDR3 sequence: CASSQERGSWEQFF. The CDR3, as DNA: TGCGCCAGCAGCCAAGAGCGGGGTAGTTGGGAGCAGTTCTTC.

In its sample, this clonotype was seen many times. The chain uses TRBV11-2 and TRBJ2-1; 9 bases line up with TRBD2. The junction had 15 bases not matched to a gene; V was cut back by 7 bases and J by 2 bases. The CDR3 consists of 18 residues. The germline CDR1 and CDR2 sequences are SGHAT and FQNNGV. CDR3: CASTLRGIAGATYNEQFF. CDR3 nucleotides: TGTGCCAGCACCCTGAGGGGGATAGCGGGAGCAACCTACAATGAGCAGTTCTTC.

In its sample, this clonotype was seen many times. The chain couples TRBV20-1 to TRBJ2-3, with D tentatively TRBD2 (6 bases). The germline CDR1 and CDR2 sequences are DFQATT and SNEGSKA (reference sequence). The V gene lost 4 bases and the J gene lost 4 bases, with 15 bases spanning the gap. The CDR3 sequence is 14 residues long. The CDR3 DNA sequence: TGCAGTGCTATTAGACTAGATGGCTCAGATACGCAGTATTTT. Translation: CSAIRLDGSDTQYF.

Many counts were recorded for this clonotype. The chain uses TRBV6-5 and TRBJ1-2, with 8 positions matching TRBD1. CDR3 length: 16 residues. Germline lookup yields CDR1 MNHEY and CDR2 SVGAGI. The V and J ends lost 0 bases and 5 bases, in that order; junction bases with no gene match: 8. CDR3 sequence (DNA): TGTGCCAGCAGTTACTCGATCGGGACAGGACAATATGGCTACACCTTC. Its translation: CASSYSIGTGQYGYTF.

In its sample, this clonotype was seen many times. This chain links TRBV29-1 with TRBJ2-3; 7 positions match TRBD1. The CDR3 extends over 15 amino acids. V gave up 7 bases and J gave up 4 bases; unmatched junction bases: 14. The V gene's germline CDR1 is SQVTM and CDR2 ANQGSEA. The CDR3 spells CSAGKGQARADTQYF. The CDR3 nucleotides read TGCAGCGCTGGAAAAGGACAGGCCCGGGCAGATACGCAGTATTTT.

This clonotype was found many times. The CDR3, as DNA: TGCGCCAGCAGCTCCTCAGGGGCTGGAAACACCATATATTTT. Amino acids: CASSSSGAGNTIYF. The V call is TRBV5-1, the J call TRBJ1-3, with a weak D call TRBD1 (6 bases). V was cut by 3 bases and J by 2 bases, with 9 bases left in between. Looked up from germline, CDR1 is SGHRS and CDR2 is YFSETQ. The CDR3 sequence is 14 residues long.

By proportion, this clonotype is medium-sized. The rearrangement uses TRBV2 and TRBJ1-2; D is perhaps TRBD1 (5 bases). Looked up from germline, CDR1 is SNHLY and CDR2 is FYNNEI. The CDR3 length is 12 residues. Trimming removed 3 bases from V and 7 bases from J, with 9 bases in between. CDR3 protein: CASSDWDAGYTF. The CDR3 bases are TGTGCCAGCAGTGATTGGGACGCTGGCTACACCTTC.